The clone carrying this T cell receptor (beta chain) came up once. Its antigen is not identified. The CDR3 spans 17 residues. Germline lookup yields CDR1 SGDLS and CDR2 YYNGEE. V lost 4 bases, J lost 0 bases, and 4 bases stayed unmatched. Profiled with immunoSEQ multiplex PCR; TCRdb holds only in-frame clones, not every one. In the table there are some 69,000 clones, about 96% of which are singletons. The sample originates from a study of cytomegalovirus exposure and HLA in healthy donors. Study-wide results and limits: Reported performance of the classifier showed diagnosis of cytomegalovirus status with high specificity and sensitivity.

The sequenced sample was PBMCs. This chain joins TRBV9 and TRBJ2-1; 13 bases align to TRBD2. This TCR came from a man aged 18 to 30 in good health and CMV-seronegative. In DNA, the CDR3 is TGTGCCAGCAGCCCTGGACTAGCGGGAGTCTCCTACAATGAGCAGTTCTTC. Its translation is CASSPGLAGVSYNEQFF.